This TCR beta chain comes out of a study of OX40 agonist ivuxolimab in advanced cancers. Whole-study findings and limits: Clonal expansion by week 6 occurred in CD4+ and CD8+ blood T cells (at 0.1 to 3.0 mg/kg).

Germline V gene sequence: CDR1 MGHRA, CDR2 YSYEKL. This CDR3 spans 16 amino acids. The junction had 12 bases not matched to a gene; V was cut back by 3 bases and J by 5 bases. A word on this clone: The antigen is unknown.

The repertoire was sequenced with immunoSEQ multiplex PCR; TCRdb's copy has only in-frame clones and lacks some. The sample has some 35,000 clones; 70% to 85% are singletons. The source of this sequence is an adult with an advanced solid tumor such as melanoma, head and neck, liver or kidney cancer. The V call is TRBV4-1, the J call TRBJ1-2, with 7 bases fitting TRBD1. The sequenced sample was CD4+ or CD8+ T cells sorted from blood, obtained in a trial of the OX40 agonist ivuxolimab. The CDR3 loop is CASSHLSDRAFYGYTF. The CDR3 region has the DNA TGCGCCAGCAGCCACCTATCAGACAGGGCCTTTTATGGCTACACCTTC.